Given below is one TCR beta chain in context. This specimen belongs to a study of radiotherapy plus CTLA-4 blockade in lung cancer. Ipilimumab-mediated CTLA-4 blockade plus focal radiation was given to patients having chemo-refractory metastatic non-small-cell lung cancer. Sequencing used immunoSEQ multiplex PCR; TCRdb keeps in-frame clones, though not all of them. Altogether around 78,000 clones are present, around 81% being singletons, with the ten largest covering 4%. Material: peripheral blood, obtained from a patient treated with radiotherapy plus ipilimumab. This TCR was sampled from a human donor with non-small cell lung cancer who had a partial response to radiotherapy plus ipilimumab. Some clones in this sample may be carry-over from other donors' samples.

For the CDR3, the DNA is TGTGCCAGCAGTGAAGCGAGGAACAGGGGCGACACTGAAGCTTTCTTT. Encoded protein: CASSEARNRGDTEAFF. This rearrangement joins TRBV2 to TRBJ1-1; TRBD1 aligns across 7 bases. The germline CDR1 and CDR2 sequences are SNHLY and FYNNEI. CDR3 length: 16 residues. V lost 0 bases and J lost 3; bases outside the gene matches: 7.